A single sample is the source of the 3 T cell receptor beta chains below, sequenced in a study of STAT5B mutations in CD4+ large granular lymphocyte leukemia. The protocol was immunoSEQ multiplex PCR, while the TCRdb copy is restricted to in-frame clones and leaves out a portion. The repertoire holds 37,000 or so clones, with around nine tenths as singletons. The sample comprised CD4+ T cells from blood buffy coats. The receptor set was obtained from a human donor in good health.

The gene calls are TRBV9 and TRBJ1-1, with D unresolved. The germline gives CDR1 SGDLS, CDR2 YYNGEE. Trimming pared 4 bases from V and 1 base from J, leaving 11 bases between. CDR3 length: 14 amino acids. The chain's CDR3 is CASSSAVPNTEAFF. CDR3 nucleotides: TGTGCCAGCAGCTCAGCCGTCCCGAACACTGAAGCTTTCTTT.

This chain joins TRBV2 and TRBJ2-7; TRBD2 matches at 8 bases. Germline loops: CDR1 SNHLY, CDR2 FYNNEI. J lost 0 bases, V lost 1 base, and 2 bases had no gene match. There are 15 residues in the CDR3. CDR3 residues: CASSEGAGVSYEQYF. In nucleotides, the CDR3 is TGTGCCAGCAGTGAAGGAGCGGGAGTCTCCTACGAGCAGTACTTC.

The J gene is TRBJ2-5, the V gene TRBV5-1; D is unresolved. Deletions cut 6 bases from V and 1 base from J, with 13 bases between. Germline CDR1 and CDR2: SGHRS and YFSETQ. This CDR3 region has 14 residues. CDR3: CASTPGSSQETQYF. CDR3 sequence (DNA): TGCGCCAGCACCCCTGGAAGTAGCCAAGAGACCCAGTACTTC.